This TCR beta chain emerged from a study of blood T cell repertoires in COVID-19. CDR1 MNHNY and CDR2 SVGAGI come from the germline V gene (reference sequence). This CDR3 comprises 16 residues. V was pared by 2 bases and J by 4 bases, with 15 bases between. Assay: immunoSEQ multiplex PCR; the TCRdb copy retains only in-frame clones and omits some. The sample yields roughly 230,000 clones, around four fifths seen once. The specimen sequenced was peripheral blood. The sequence was obtained from a man aged 40-55 years with acute or convalescent COVID-19. V usage is TRBV6-6 and J usage is TRBJ2-1; D is possibly TRBD2 (6 bases). CDR3 residues: CASSYLEGTRYNEQFF. Written as DNA, the CDR3 is TGTGCCAGCAGTTACCTCGAGGGGACTCGGTACAATGAGCAGTTCTTC.